Listed below are T cell receptor beta chains from one sample, sequenced in a study of human T cells and chemical hapten exposure. TCRdb redid the calling of the RACE reads with MiXCR, one entry per CDR3 protein. The table shows about 380,000 distinct CDR3 sequences, with around 5% occurring only once. The source material was whole blood, sampled in connection with sensitization to the hapten diphenylcyclopropenone (DPC). Receptors originate from a woman in her fifties or sixties with alopecia areata. Some clones in this sample may be carry-over from other donors' samples. Each CDR3 is given with its conserved first and last residue. Each record gives: J gene, clone size, V gene, D gene, CDR3 DNA, CDR3 protein. A D gene is named only where the DNA matches it firmly. The size of a clone is reported for some rows only, either as once, few or many, or as a class for expanded clones.

j_call: TRBJ1-2; clone_size: many; v_call: TRBV5-1; d_call: NA; cdr3_nt: TGCGCCAGCAGCCCGATCACAGGGATCGGCTACACCTTC; cdr3_aa: CASSPITGIGYTF
j_call: TRBJ2-3; clone_size: few; v_call: TRBV18; d_call: NA; cdr3_nt: TGTGCCAGCTCACCGGATCAAGATACGCAGTATTTT; cdr3_aa: CASSPDQDTQYF
j_call: TRBJ2-1; clone_size: many; v_call: TRBV7-9; d_call: NA; cdr3_nt: TGTGCCAGCAGTTTTTCCGGGAGCTACAATGAGCAGTTCTTC; cdr3_aa: CASSFSGSYNEQFF
j_call: TRBJ2-1; clone_size: many; v_call: TRBV11-2; d_call: NA; cdr3_nt: TGTGCCAGCAGCTTGGTCGTAAATGAGCAGTTCTTC; cdr3_aa: CASSLVVNEQFF
j_call: TRBJ2-1; clone_size: NA; v_call: TRBV24-1; d_call: NA; cdr3_nt: TGTGCCACCAGTGGTTTCCGGGACGGTCTGTTCTTC; cdr3_aa: CATSGFRDGLFF
j_call: TRBJ1-6; clone_size: many; v_call: TRBV29-1; d_call: NA; cdr3_nt: TGCAACCTCAGACGGGAGGTTGGGTCACCCCTCCACTTT; cdr3_aa: CNLRREVGSPLHF
j_call: TRBJ2-4; clone_size: many; v_call: TRBV7-2; d_call: TRBD2; cdr3_nt: TGTGCCAGCAGCTCCCCGCCTGGCGGGAGGACCAAAAACATTCAGTACTTC; cdr3_aa: CASSSPPGGRTKNIQYF
j_call: TRBJ2-1; clone_size: many; v_call: TRBV20-1; d_call: NA; cdr3_nt: TGCAGTGAATGCAGGGTAGTTTCGAATGAGCAGTTCTTC; cdr3_aa: CSECRVVSNEQFF
j_call: TRBJ2-1; clone_size: many; v_call: TRBV4-3; d_call: NA; cdr3_nt: TGCGCCAGCAGCCAAGACTACCCGTCCATGAGGCAGTTCTTC; cdr3_aa: CASSQDYPSMRQFF
j_call: TRBJ1-2; clone_size: NA; v_call: TRBV20-1; d_call: NA; cdr3_nt: TGCAGTGCTAGATTGGACCTGAGCTATGGCTACACCTTC; cdr3_aa: CSARLDLSYGYTF
j_call: TRBJ1-1; clone_size: many; v_call: TRBV11-2; d_call: NA; cdr3_nt: TGTGCCAGCCGGGGGGGCCCTGGCGCGGGAGCTTTCTTT; cdr3_aa: CASRGGPGAGAFF
j_call: TRBJ2-7; clone_size: many; v_call: TRBV12-3/TRBV12-4; d_call: NA; cdr3_nt: TGTGCCAGCAGTACAGCCGGGTCCCACGAGCAGTACTTC; cdr3_aa: CASSTAGSHEQYF
j_call: TRBJ1-1; clone_size: many; v_call: TRBV20-1; d_call: NA; cdr3_nt: TGCAGTGCTAGTCTCGGCGGCGGGGGCACTGAAGCTTTCTTT; cdr3_aa: CSASLGGGGTEAFF
j_call: TRBJ1-1; clone_size: many; v_call: TRBV20-1; d_call: NA; cdr3_nt: TGCAGTGCTGTCGACATGGCGAACACTGAAGCTTTCTTT; cdr3_aa: CSAVDMANTEAFF
j_call: TRBJ2-1; clone_size: NA; v_call: TRBV4-3; d_call: TRBD2; cdr3_nt: TGCGCCAGCAGCCAGATAGCGGGAGGGCGGCATGAGCAGTTCTTC; cdr3_aa: CASSQIAGGRHEQFF
j_call: TRBJ1-1; clone_size: NA; v_call: TRBV25-1; d_call: NA; cdr3_nt: TGTGCCAGCAGTGATCCAACATTGAACACTGAAGCTTTCTTT; cdr3_aa: CASSDPTLNTEAFF
j_call: TRBJ2-7; clone_size: few; v_call: TRBV29-1; d_call: NA; cdr3_nt: TGCAGCTCCCAAAGCCCCGGAAGCGAGCAGTACTTC; cdr3_aa: CSSQSPGSEQYF
j_call: TRBJ1-5; clone_size: many; v_call: TRBV7-2; d_call: NA; cdr3_nt: TGTGCCAGCAGCTTAGTTGGCCGCTATCAGCCCCAGCATTTT; cdr3_aa: CASSLVGRYQPQHF
j_call: TRBJ1-5; clone_size: few; v_call: TRBV6-1; d_call: NA; cdr3_nt: TGTGCCAGCAGTCTCATAAATAGCAATCAGCCCCAGCATTTT; cdr3_aa: CASSLINSNQPQHF
j_call: TRBJ2-7; clone_size: few; v_call: TRBV10-3; d_call: NA; cdr3_nt: TGTGCCATCAGCCCGGCGACAGCCTACGAGCAGTACTTC; cdr3_aa: CAISPATAYEQYF
j_call: TRBJ1-3; clone_size: many; v_call: TRBV12-5; d_call: NA; cdr3_nt: TGTGCTAGTGGTCCAGGGGTGGGAAACACCATATATTTT; cdr3_aa: CASGPGVGNTIYF
j_call: TRBJ1-1; clone_size: many; v_call: TRBV29-1; d_call: NA; cdr3_nt: TGCAGCGGCAGGTCAGGAACTGAAGCTTTCTTT; cdr3_aa: CSGRSGTEAFF
j_call: TRBJ2-1; clone_size: few; v_call: TRBV20-1; d_call: NA; cdr3_nt: TGCAGTGCTAGACTGGACGGCAATGAGCAGTTCTTC; cdr3_aa: CSARLDGNEQFF
j_call: TRBJ2-2; clone_size: many; v_call: TRBV2; d_call: NA; cdr3_nt: TGTGCCAGCGCCCGGGACCTAGTCACCGGGGAGCTGTTTTTT; cdr3_aa: CASARDLVTGELFF
j_call: TRBJ1-1; clone_size: NA; v_call: TRBV7-6; d_call: NA; cdr3_nt: TGTGCCAGCAGCCCCCTAGGGGTCATGAACACTGAAGCTTTCTTT; cdr3_aa: CASSPLGVMNTEAFF
j_call: TRBJ2-3; clone_size: many; v_call: TRBV13; d_call: TRBD2; cdr3_nt: TGTGCCAGCAGCTCGCCGACTAGCGGGGTCTCTAGCACAGATACGCAGTATTTT; cdr3_aa: CASSSPTSGVSSTDTQYF
j_call: TRBJ2-2; clone_size: few; v_call: TRBV11-3; d_call: TRBD2; cdr3_nt: TGTGCCAGCAGCTTAGACCCGTGGACTAGCGGGTACACCGGGGAGCTGTTTTTT; cdr3_aa: CASSLDPWTSGYTGELFF
j_call: TRBJ2-1; clone_size: many; v_call: TRBV29-1; d_call: NA; cdr3_nt: TGCAGCGTTGAAAACAGGGCCCCTTACAATGAGCAGTTCTTC; cdr3_aa: CSVENRAPYNEQFF
j_call: TRBJ1-5; clone_size: many; v_call: TRBV20-1; d_call: NA; cdr3_nt: TGCAGTGCTGCTGCCAACAGGGAAGAAAGCAATCAGCCCCAGCATTTT; cdr3_aa: CSAAANREESNQPQHF
j_call: TRBJ2-1; clone_size: few; v_call: TRBV30; d_call: TRBD2; cdr3_nt: TGTGCCTGGAGTTTCCCCGGGACTATTTACAATGAGCAGTTCTTC; cdr3_aa: CAWSFPGTIYNEQFF
j_call: TRBJ1-6; clone_size: few; v_call: TRBV27; d_call: NA; cdr3_nt: TGTGCCAGCAGTTTAGGTGGCGGCAGGGTCGGTTCACCCCTCCACTTT; cdr3_aa: CASSLGGGRVGSPLHF
j_call: TRBJ1-2; clone_size: many; v_call: TRBV5-5; d_call: NA; cdr3_nt: TGTGCCAGCAGCTTGACCTCAGACGGCAGGAACTATGGCTACACCTTC; cdr3_aa: CASSLTSDGRNYGYTF
j_call: TRBJ1-2; clone_size: many; v_call: TRBV5-6; d_call: NA; cdr3_nt: TGTGCCAGCAGCGTCCCAGCTAACTATGGCTACACCTTC; cdr3_aa: CASSVPANYGYTF
j_call: TRBJ2-7; clone_size: NA; v_call: TRBV4-2; d_call: NA; cdr3_nt: TGTGCCAGCAGCCCAGCCCGGGGCCTCTACGAGCAGTACTTC; cdr3_aa: CASSPARGLYEQYF
j_call: TRBJ1-2; clone_size: many; v_call: TRBV25-1; d_call: NA; cdr3_nt: TGTGCCAGCAGTGAATCCGGCCGAGCGTCTCAGGGCTATGGCTACACCTTC; cdr3_aa: CASSESGRASQGYGYTF
j_call: TRBJ2-3; clone_size: NA; v_call: TRBV5-1; d_call: NA; cdr3_nt: TGCGCCAGCAGCTTGGCCCCCTCAGTCACAGATACGCAGTATTTT; cdr3_aa: CASSLAPSVTDTQYF
j_call: TRBJ1-2; clone_size: many; v_call: TRBV20-1; d_call: NA; cdr3_nt: TGCAGTGCTAGAGATGTAGGGGTCACTAACTATGGCTACACCTTC; cdr3_aa: CSARDVGVTNYGYTF
j_call: TRBJ1-2; clone_size: NA; v_call: TRBV25-1; d_call: NA; cdr3_nt: TGTGCCAGCAGTGAATACCGGGAGGCGGGCTATGGCTACACCTTC; cdr3_aa: CASSEYREAGYGYTF
j_call: TRBJ2-7; clone_size: NA; v_call: TRBV20-1; d_call: NA; cdr3_nt: TGCAGTGCTACCCCCCTAAGCGGCTCCTACGAGCAGTACTTC; cdr3_aa: CSATPLSGSYEQYF
j_call: TRBJ2-2; clone_size: many; v_call: TRBV29-1; d_call: NA; cdr3_nt: TGCAGCGCAGGAGGGGGGACAGTGAACACCGGGGAGCTGTTTTTT; cdr3_aa: CSAGGGTVNTGELFF
j_call: TRBJ2-1; clone_size: many; v_call: TRBV12-3/TRBV12-4; d_call: NA; cdr3_nt: TGTGCCAGCAGTTTAGAGACAGGACACCAGGGTGAGCAGTTCTTC; cdr3_aa: CASSLETGHQGEQFF
j_call: TRBJ1-1; clone_size: many; v_call: TRBV5-1; d_call: NA; cdr3_nt: TGCGCCAGCAGCTTGGAAAGGACAGTGAACACTGAAGCTTTCTTT; cdr3_aa: CASSLERTVNTEAFF
j_call: TRBJ1-5; clone_size: NA; v_call: TRBV21-1; d_call: NA; cdr3_nt: TGTGCCAGCATCCTTGGGGATCAGCCCCAGCATTTT; cdr3_aa: CASILGDQPQHF
j_call: TRBJ2-5; clone_size: many; v_call: TRBV7-9; d_call: NA; cdr3_nt: TGTGCCAGCAGCTTAGCGGGGGGCCGGGAGACCCAGTACTTC; cdr3_aa: CASSLAGGRETQYF
j_call: TRBJ2-5; clone_size: many; v_call: TRBV10-3; d_call: TRBD2; cdr3_nt: TGTGCCATCAGACTAGCGGGAGAGGGCGAGACCCAGTACTTC; cdr3_aa: CAIRLAGEGETQYF
j_call: TRBJ2-5; clone_size: many; v_call: TRBV4-1; d_call: TRBD2; cdr3_nt: TGCGCCAGCAGCCAAGGCAGCGGGGGGAAGACCCAGTACTTC; cdr3_aa: CASSQGSGGKTQYF
j_call: TRBJ2-1; clone_size: many; v_call: TRBV18; d_call: TRBD1; cdr3_nt: TGTGCCAGCTCGCTTAACGGACAGGGACTCAATGAGCAGTTCTTC; cdr3_aa: CASSLNGQGLNEQFF
j_call: TRBJ2-5; clone_size: few; v_call: TRBV6-1; d_call: NA; cdr3_nt: TGTGCCAGCCGATGGCTTTCGGGGGCTTCACCGTACCAAGAGACCCAGTACTTC; cdr3_aa: CASRWLSGASPYQETQYF
j_call: TRBJ2-5; clone_size: many; v_call: TRBV7-2; d_call: TRBD1; cdr3_nt: TGTGCCAGCAGCGAAATAACAGGGGCTCGGGGAGAGACCCAGTACTTC; cdr3_aa: CASSEITGARGETQYF
j_call: TRBJ1-5; clone_size: NA; v_call: TRBV6-6; d_call: NA; cdr3_nt: TGTGCCAGCAGTTACGAGGGAGGGAACAATCAGCCCCAGCATTTT; cdr3_aa: CASSYEGGNNQPQHF
j_call: TRBJ2-7; clone_size: many; v_call: TRBV6-2/TRBV6-3; d_call: TRBD1; cdr3_nt: TGTGCCACCCTTCCTTTCGGGACAGGAGGCGAGCAGTACTTC; cdr3_aa: CATLPFGTGGEQYF
j_call: TRBJ2-1; clone_size: many; v_call: TRBV6-2/TRBV6-3; d_call: NA; cdr3_nt: TGTGCCAGCAGAAAGGGAACCTACAATGAGCAGTTCTTC; cdr3_aa: CASRKGTYNEQFF
j_call: TRBJ1-2; clone_size: many; v_call: TRBV7-9; d_call: NA; cdr3_nt: TGTGCCAGCAGCTTTCGAGATCCTAACTATGGCTACACCTTC; cdr3_aa: CASSFRDPNYGYTF
j_call: TRBJ2-6; clone_size: many; v_call: TRBV7-2; d_call: NA; cdr3_nt: TGTGCCAGCAGGTACAGGTCTGGGGCCAACGTCCTGACTTTC; cdr3_aa: CASRYRSGANVLTF